This TCR beta chain was identified in a study of CD8 T cells in Susac syndrome. Points on this clonotype: Mismatch with germline at one junction end may stem from a read error.

cDNA came from roughly 0.5 to 1 ug RNA primed by random hexamers. Via MiXCR, TCRdb re-called the immunoSEQ multiplex PCR reads, giving one row per CDR3 protein. The table has 150,000 to 190,000 distinct CDR3 sequences, 90% to 95% seen once. CDR3 length: 14 amino acids. Sequencing input: CD4+ T cells from PBMCs. The rearrangement uses TRBV12-3 or TRBV12-4 and TRBJ2-5; 11 nucleotides line up with TRBD2. This sequence was found in a human donor with Susac syndrome. The CDR3 sequence is CASSLRLAGGPKHF. CDR3 nucleotides: TGTGCCAGCAGTTTAAGGCTAGCGGGGGGCCCAAAGCACTTC.